The source of this T cell receptor beta chain is a study of graft-versus-host responses after intestinal transplantation. Study background: Multivisceral, liver-intestinal, or isolated intestinal transplants were received by the recipients. Each recipient received anti-thymocyte globulin induction, then tacrolimus and steroids for around 3 years.

In its sample, this clone was seen once. Its antigen is unknown. Overall study findings and caveats: Patients who carried graft-donor T cell macrochimerism also had high graft-versus-host to host-versus-graft clonal ratios in their allografts. Recipient marrow harbored GvH clones, some of which surfaced first in ileum or blood.

TCRdb's copy holds only in-frame clones and misses some; the assay was immunoSEQ multiplex PCR. The data show fewer than 130,000 clones, roughly 95% seen once. Losses at the gene ends were 1 base for V and 4 bases for J; bases not matched to a gene: 10. From germline, CDR1 is SNHLY and CDR2 FYNNEI. The CDR3 extends over 16 amino acids. This receptor was obtained from a human donor who received an intestinal transplant. The rearrangement uses TRBV2 and TRBJ2-7; 7 bases match TRBD1. The sequencing used unstimulated CD8+ T cells sorted from spleen or lymph node cells, collected before intestinal transplant. CDR3 residues: CASSEGVRDRDYEQYF. For the CDR3, the DNA is TGTGCCAGCAGTGAAGGTGTCCGGGACAGAGATTACGAGCAGTACTTC.